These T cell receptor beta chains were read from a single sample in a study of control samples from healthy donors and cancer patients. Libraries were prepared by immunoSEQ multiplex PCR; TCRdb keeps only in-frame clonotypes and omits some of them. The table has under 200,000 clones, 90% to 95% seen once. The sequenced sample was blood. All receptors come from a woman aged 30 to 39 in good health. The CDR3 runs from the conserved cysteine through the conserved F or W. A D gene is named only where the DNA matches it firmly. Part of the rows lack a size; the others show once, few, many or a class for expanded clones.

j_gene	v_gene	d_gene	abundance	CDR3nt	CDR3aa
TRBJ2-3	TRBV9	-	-	TGTGCCAGCAGCGAATGGGCGGTCGGCACAGATACGCAGTATTTT	CASSEWAVGTDTQYF
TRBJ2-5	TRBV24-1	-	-	TGTGCCACCAGTGCCTACGGACGGCGAGGCCAAGAGACCCAGTACTTC	CATSAYGRRGQETQYF
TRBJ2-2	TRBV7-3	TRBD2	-	TGTGCCAGCAGCCTTACGGGAGGAAGGACCGGGGAGCTGTTTTTT	CASSLTGGRTGELFF
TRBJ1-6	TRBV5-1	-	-	TGCGCCAGCAGCTTGATCGGGATCGACAATTCACCCCTCCACTTT	CASSLIGIDNSPLHF
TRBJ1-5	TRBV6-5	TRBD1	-	TGTGCCAGCAGTTCCGGGACAGGGTTCCAGCATTTT	CASSSGTGFQHF
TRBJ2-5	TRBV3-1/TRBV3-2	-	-	TGTGCCAGCAGCCCCCAGACAATGTCAGCGGGCGTCTGGCAAGAGACCCAGTACTTC	CASSPQTMSAGVWQETQYF
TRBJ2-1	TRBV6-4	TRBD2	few	TGTGCCAGCAGTTCTATAGCGGGACAAGTCAATGAGCAGTTCTTC	CASSSIAGQVNEQFF
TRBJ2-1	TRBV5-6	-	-	TGTGCCAGCAAATGGGGGAATGAGCAGTTCTTC	CASKWGNEQFF
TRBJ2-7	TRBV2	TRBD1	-	TGTGCCAGCAGTTACCCCGGGACAGGGATCTACGAGCAGTACTTC	CASSYPGTGIYEQYF
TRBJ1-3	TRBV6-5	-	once	TGTGCCAGCAGGGACAGCGAGCCTGGAAACACCATATATTTT	CASRDSEPGNTIYF
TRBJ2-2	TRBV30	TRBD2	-	TGTGCCTGGATTAGCGGGGGGAACACCGGGGAGCTGTTTTTT	CAWISGGNTGELFF
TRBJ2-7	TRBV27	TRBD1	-	TGTGCCAGCAGTGCCTATGGGGGACAGGGAAATTATCCCCCACGTTTC	CASSAYGGQGNYPPRF
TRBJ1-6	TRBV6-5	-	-	TGTGCCAGCAGTTACTATGGGCAAAATTCACCCCTCCACTTT	CASSYYGQNSPLHF
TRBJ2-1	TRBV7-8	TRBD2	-	TGTGCCAGCAGCTCGCCGGGGGGACTAGCGTACCATGAGCAGTTCTTC	CASSSPGGLAYHEQFF
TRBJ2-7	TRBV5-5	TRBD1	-	TGTGCCAGCAGCCTGACAGGGGAAGCCTACGAGCAGTACTTC	CASSLTGEAYEQYF
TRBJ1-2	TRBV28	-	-	TGTGCCAGCACCAAACTCCCCCCGGGTACTAACTATGGCTACACCTTC	CASTKLPPGTNYGYTF